The 4 T cell receptor beta chains reported below all come from one sample, sequenced in a study of beta chain features in type 1 diabetes. Expressed TCRB transcripts were sequenced because the isolated RNA had all been reverse transcribed beforehand. The method was immunoSEQ multiplex PCR; TCRdb's version includes in-frame clones alone and lacks a portion of them. The sample has roughly 250,000 clones; around 65% are singletons. Input material: naive CD4+ T cells from blood. These receptors were obtained from a man under 40 in good health.

This clone was counted a single time. CDR3 nucleotide sequence: TGTGCCAGCAGTTCTGGGCGGGAGGACGGGGAGCTGTTTTTT. Protein: CASSSGREDGELFF. The chain recombines TRBV28 with TRBJ2-2; 8 bases agree with TRBD2. With V trimmed by 4 bases and J by 7 bases, 5 bases remained unmatched. Germline V CDR1 and CDR2: MDHEN, SYDVKM. The CDR3 has 14 amino acids. Full variable domain (rest looked up from reference TRBV28 and TRBJ2-2): DVKVTQSSRYLVKRTGEKVFLECVQDMDHENMFWYRQDPGLGLRLIYFSYDVKMKEKGDIPEGYSVSREKKERFSLILESASTNQTSMYLCASSSGREDGELFFGEGSRLTVL.

This clone was detected a few times. V is TRBV7-2 and J is TRBJ2-1; the D is unclear. Germline V gene data show CDR1 as SGHTA and CDR2 as FQGNSA. V lost 1 base to trimming and J lost 4 bases, with 20 bases between them. The CDR3 extends over 18 amino acids. In nucleotides, the CDR3 is TGTGCCAGCAGCTTAGTGGGTTTAGCACCGTTAGCTTACAATGAGCAGTTCTTC. It encodes CASSLVGLAPLAYNEQFF.

The genes are TRBV18 and TRBJ2-5, with D tentatively TRBD2 (6 bases). Germline V gene data show CDR1 as KGHSH and CDR2 as LQKENI. The V end lost 2 bases, the J end lost 2 bases, and 12 bases lay between the germline ends. The CDR3 totals 15 residues. Here the CDR3 reads CASSPTRTKQETQYF. Written as DNA, the CDR3 is TGTGCCAGCTCACCAACGCGGACTAAACAAGAGACCCAGTACTTC.

V is TRBV6-6 and J is TRBJ2-5, with D perhaps TRBD2 (5 bases). This CDR3 has 15 amino acids. CDR1 MNHNY and CDR2 SVGAGI come from the germline V gene (reference sequence). Trimming cost V 5 bases and J 4 bases, with 17 bases left between them. In DNA, the CDR3 is TGTGCCAGCAGTCCCTCGGGCGGGTTCGGAGAGACCCAGTACTTC. It yields the protein CASSPSGGFGETQYF.